This T cell receptor (beta chain) originates from a study of shared clonotypes between healthy human individuals. Genomic DNA belonging to each subset was distributed in equal measure over several immunoSEQ plates. Clones were read by immunoSEQ multiplex PCR, and TCRdb kept only the in-frame ones, dropping some. The data show 850,000 to 1,100,000 clones, with 70% to 85% seen just once and roughly 0.9% held by the top ten. The study, taken as a whole, reports: The naive CD4 repertoires of several donors were compared, and about 5% of clonotypes were shared. Few donors limited the genetic and exposure-history diversity represented. In general, naive subsets displayed greater estimated richness than memory subsets did.

CDR3 size: 15 residues. V dropped 2 bases and J dropped 6; count of bases not matched to a gene: 5. Germline V CDR1 and CDR2: SGHTA, FQGNSA. Concerning this clone itself: Antigen: not known.

This rearrangement joins TRBV7-2 to TRBJ2-2, with 8 bases fitting TRBD2. Sample: memory CD4+ T cells from PBMCs. Subset in this sample: CD45RA-negative fraction. This TCR was recovered from a man between 18 and 29 years old in good health. Some clones in this sample may be carry-over from other donors' samples. The CDR3 protein is CASSLRSGGPGELFF. The CDR3 bases are TGTGCCAGCAGCTTACGGTCGGGAGGGCCCGGGGAGCTGTTTTTT.